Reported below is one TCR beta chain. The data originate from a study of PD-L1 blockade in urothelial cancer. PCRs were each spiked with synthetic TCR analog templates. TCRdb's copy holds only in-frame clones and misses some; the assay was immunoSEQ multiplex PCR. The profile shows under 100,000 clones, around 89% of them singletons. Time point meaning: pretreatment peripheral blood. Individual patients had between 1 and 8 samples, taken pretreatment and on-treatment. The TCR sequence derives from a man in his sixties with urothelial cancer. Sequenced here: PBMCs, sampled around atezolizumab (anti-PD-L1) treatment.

CDR3: CASSLDGTVGNSPLHF. DNA of the CDR3: TGTGCCAGCAGCTTGGACGGAACAGTTGGTAACTCACCCCTCCACTTT. The gene calls are TRBV5-4 and TRBJ1-6; D is ambiguous. CDR1 and CDR2 (germline): SGHNT, YYREEE (reference sequence). There are 16 residues in the CDR3. Trimming shortened V by 0 bases and J by 10 bases, and 17 bases separated the two germline ends.